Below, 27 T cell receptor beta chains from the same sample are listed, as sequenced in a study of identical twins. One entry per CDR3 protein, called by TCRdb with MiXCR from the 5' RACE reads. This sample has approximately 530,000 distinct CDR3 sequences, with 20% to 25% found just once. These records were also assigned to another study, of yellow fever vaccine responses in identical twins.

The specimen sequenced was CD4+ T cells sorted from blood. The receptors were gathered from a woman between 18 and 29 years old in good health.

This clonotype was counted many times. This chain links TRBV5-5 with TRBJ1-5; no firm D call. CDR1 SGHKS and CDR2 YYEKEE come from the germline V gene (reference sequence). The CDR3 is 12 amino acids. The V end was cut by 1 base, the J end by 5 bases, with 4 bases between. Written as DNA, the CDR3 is TGTGCCAGCAGCTTGTTTGATCAGCCCCAGCATTTT. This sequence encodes CASSLFDQPQHF.

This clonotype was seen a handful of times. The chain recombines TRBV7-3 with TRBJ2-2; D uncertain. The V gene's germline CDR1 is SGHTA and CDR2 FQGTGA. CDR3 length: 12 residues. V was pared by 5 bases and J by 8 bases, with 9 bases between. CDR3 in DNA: TGTGCCAGCAGCCCCCGGGTAGGGGAGCTGTTTTTT. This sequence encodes CASSPRVGELFF.

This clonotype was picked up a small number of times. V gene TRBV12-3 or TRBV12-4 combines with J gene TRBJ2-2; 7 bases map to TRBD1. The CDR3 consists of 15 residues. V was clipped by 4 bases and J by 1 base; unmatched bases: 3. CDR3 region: CASSSRQGNTGELFF. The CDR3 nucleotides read TGTGCCAGCAGTTCCCGACAGGGGAACACCGGGGAGCTGTTTTTT.

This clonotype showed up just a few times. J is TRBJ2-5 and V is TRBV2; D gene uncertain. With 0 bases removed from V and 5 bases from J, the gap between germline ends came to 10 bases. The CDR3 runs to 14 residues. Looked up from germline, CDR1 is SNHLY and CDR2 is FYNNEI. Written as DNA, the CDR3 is TGTGCCAGCAGTGAAGCGACGATCTGGGAGACCCAGTACTTC. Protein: CASSEATIWETQYF. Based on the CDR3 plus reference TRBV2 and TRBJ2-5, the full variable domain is EPEVTQTPSHQVTQMGQEVILRCVPISNHLYFYWYRQILGQKVEFLVSFYNNEISEKSEIFDDQFSVERPDGSNFTLKIRSTKLEDSAMYFCASSEATIWETQYFGPGTRLLVL.

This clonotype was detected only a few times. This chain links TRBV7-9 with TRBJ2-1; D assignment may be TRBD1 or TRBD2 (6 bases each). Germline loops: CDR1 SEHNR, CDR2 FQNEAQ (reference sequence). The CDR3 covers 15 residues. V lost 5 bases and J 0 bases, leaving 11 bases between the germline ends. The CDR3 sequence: CASSPGAISYNEQFF. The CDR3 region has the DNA TGTGCCAGCAGCCCGGGGGCTATCTCCTACAATGAGCAGTTCTTC.

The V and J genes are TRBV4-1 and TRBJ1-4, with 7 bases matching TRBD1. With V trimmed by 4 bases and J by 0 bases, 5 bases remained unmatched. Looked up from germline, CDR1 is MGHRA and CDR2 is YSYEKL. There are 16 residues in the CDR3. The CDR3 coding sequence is TGCGCCAGCAGCCTCGGGACAGACGCAACTAATGAAAAACTGTTTTTT. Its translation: CASSLGTDATNEKLFF.

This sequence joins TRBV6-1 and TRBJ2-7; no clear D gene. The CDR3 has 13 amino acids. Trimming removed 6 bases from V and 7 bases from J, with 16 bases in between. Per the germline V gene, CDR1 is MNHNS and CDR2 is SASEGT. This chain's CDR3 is CASSRSGPPEQYV. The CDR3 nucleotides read TGTGCCAGCAGCCGATCCGGGCCGCCAGAGCAGTACGTC.

In DNA form, the CDR3 reads TGTGCCATCAGTGAGGGGAGACTAGCGGGGTGGGGCGAGCAGTACTTC. Its translation is CAISEGRLAGWGEQYF. This sequence joins TRBV10-3 and TRBJ2-7; 11 positions agree with TRBD2. The V gene's germline CDR1 is ENHRY and CDR2 SYGVKD. This CDR3 region has 16 residues. Germline trimming cut 2 bases from V and 6 bases from J; bases unmatched to any gene: 9.

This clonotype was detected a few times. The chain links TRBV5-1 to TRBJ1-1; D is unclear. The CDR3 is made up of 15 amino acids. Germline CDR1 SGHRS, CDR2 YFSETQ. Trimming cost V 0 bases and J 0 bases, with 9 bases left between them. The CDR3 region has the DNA TGCGCCAGCAGCTTGGCGGCGACACTGAACACTGAAGCTTTCTTT. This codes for CASSLAATLNTEAFF.

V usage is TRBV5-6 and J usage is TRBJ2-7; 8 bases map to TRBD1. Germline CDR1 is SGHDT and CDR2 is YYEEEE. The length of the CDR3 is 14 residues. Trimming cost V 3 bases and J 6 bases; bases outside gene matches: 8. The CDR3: CASSSRTGLTEQYV. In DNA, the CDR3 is TGTGCCAGCAGCTCTAGGACAGGGTTAACCGAGCAGTACGTC.

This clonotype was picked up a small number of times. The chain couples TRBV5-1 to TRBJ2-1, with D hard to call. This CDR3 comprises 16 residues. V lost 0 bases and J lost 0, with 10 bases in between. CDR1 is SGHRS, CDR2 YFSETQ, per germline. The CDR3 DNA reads TGCGCCAGCAGCTTGGGCTTCACGTTCTCCTACAATGAGCAGTTCTTC. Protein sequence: CASSLGFTFSYNEQFF.

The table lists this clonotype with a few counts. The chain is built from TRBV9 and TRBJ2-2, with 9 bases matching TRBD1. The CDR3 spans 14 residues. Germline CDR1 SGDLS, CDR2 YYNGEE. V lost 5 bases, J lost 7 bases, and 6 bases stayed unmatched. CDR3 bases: TGTGCCAGCAGTGAGACAGGGGGTAGCGGGGAGCTGTTTTTT. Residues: CASSETGGSGELFF.

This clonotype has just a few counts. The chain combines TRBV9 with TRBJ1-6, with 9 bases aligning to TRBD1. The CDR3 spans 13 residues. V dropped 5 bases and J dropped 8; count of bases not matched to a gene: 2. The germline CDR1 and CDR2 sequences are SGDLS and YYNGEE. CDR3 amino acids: CASRRDRDSPLHF. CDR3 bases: TGTGCCAGCAGGAGGGACAGGGATTCACCCCTCCACTTT.

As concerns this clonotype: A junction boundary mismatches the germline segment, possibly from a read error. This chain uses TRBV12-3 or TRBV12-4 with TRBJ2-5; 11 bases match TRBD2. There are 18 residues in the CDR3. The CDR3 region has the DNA TGTGCCATCAGTTTGAACCTAGCGGGGGGCGGAGTTGGAGAGACCCAGTACTTC. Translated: CAISLNLAGGGVGETQYF.

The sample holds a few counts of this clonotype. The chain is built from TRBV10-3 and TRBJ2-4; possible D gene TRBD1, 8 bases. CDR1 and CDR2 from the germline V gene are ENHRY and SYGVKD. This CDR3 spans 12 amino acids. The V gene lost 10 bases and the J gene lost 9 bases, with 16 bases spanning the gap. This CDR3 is CATETGEGIQYF. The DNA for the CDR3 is TGTGCCACCGAGACAGGGGAGGGCATTCAGTACTTC.

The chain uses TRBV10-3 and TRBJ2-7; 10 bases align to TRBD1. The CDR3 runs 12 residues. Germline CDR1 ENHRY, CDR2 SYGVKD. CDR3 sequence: CVIRDRGYEQYF. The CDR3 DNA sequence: TGTGTAATAAGGGACAGGGGTTACGAGCAGTACTTC.

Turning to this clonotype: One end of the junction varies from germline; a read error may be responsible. The CDR3 region is CSARDGGTSYHEQFF. In DNA form, the CDR3 reads TGCAGTGCTAGAGACGGGGGGACTAGCTACCATGAGCAGTTCTTC. V and J are TRBV20-1 and TRBJ2-1; TRBD2 matches 9 bases. Germline-derived CDR1 and CDR2 are DFQATT and SNEGSKA (reference sequence). The CDR3 totals 15 residues.

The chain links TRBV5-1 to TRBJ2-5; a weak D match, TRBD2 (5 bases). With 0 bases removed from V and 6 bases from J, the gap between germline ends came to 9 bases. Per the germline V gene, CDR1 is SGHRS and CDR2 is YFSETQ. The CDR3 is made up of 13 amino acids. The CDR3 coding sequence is TGCGCCAGCAGCTTGGAGGGAGAAAAGACCCAGTACTTC. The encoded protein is CASSLEGEKTQYF.

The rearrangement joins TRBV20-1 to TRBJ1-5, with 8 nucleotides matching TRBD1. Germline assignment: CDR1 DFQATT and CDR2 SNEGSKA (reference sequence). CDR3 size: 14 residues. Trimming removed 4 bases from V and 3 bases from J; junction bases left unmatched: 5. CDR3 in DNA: TGCAGTGCTACCCCAGGGGGCGTCAATCAGCCCCAGCATTTT. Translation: CSATPGGVNQPQHF.

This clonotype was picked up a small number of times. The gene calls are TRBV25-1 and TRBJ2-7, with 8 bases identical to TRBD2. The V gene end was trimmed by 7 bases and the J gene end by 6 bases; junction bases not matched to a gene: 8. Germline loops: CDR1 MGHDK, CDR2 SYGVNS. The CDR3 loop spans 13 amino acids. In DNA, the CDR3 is TGTGCCAGCATTGCCAGCGGGAGTAGCGAGCAGTACTTC. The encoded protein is CASIASGSSEQYF.

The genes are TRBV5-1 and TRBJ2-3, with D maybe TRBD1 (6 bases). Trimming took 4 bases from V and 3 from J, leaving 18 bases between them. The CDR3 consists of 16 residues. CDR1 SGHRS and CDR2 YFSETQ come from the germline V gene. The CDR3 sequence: CASSPGRGTGTDTQYF. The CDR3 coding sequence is TGCGCCAGCAGCCCGGGAAGGGGGACGGGGACAGATACGCAGTATTTT.

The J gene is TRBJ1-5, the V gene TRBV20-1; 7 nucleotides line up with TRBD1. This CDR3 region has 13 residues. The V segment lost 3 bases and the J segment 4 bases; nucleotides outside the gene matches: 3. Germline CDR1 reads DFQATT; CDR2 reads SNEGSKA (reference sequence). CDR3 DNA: TGCAGTGCTAGCTCGGACAGGAATCAGCCCCAGCATTTT. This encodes CSASSDRNQPQHF.

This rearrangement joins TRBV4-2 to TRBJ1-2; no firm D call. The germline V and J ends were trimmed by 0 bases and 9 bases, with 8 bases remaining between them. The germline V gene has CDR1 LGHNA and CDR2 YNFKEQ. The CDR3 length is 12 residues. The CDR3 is CASSQDYGRYTF. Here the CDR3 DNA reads TGTGCCAGCAGCCAAGATTACGGACGCTACACCTTC.

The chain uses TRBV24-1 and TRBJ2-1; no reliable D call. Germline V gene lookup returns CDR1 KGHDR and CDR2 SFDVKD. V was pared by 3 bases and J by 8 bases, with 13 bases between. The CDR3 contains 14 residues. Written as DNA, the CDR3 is TGTGCCACCAGTGATAGGACGTTGCGTGATGAGCAGTTCTTC. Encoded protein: CATSDRTLRDEQFF.

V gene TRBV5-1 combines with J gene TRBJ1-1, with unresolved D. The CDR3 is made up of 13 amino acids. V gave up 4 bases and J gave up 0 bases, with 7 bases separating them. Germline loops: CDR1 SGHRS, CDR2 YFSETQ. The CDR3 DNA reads TGCGCCAGCAGCAACGTAGTGAACACTGAAGCTTTCTTT. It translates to CASSNVVNTEAFF.

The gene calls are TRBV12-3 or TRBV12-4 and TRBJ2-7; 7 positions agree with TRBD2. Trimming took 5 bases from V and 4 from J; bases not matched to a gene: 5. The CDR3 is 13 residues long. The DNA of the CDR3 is TGTGCCAGCAGTGGGGGGGGATTATACGAGCAGTACGTC. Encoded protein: CASSGGGLYEQYV.

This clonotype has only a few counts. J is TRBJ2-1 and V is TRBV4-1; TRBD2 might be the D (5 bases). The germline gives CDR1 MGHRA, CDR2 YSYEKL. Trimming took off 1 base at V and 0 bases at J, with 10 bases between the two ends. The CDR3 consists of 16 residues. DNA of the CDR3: TGCGCCAGCAGCCAAGGGACTTTAAGCTCCTACAATGAGCAGTTCTTC. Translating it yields CASSQGTLSSYNEQFF.